This T cell receptor (beta chain) derives from a study of OX40 agonist ivuxolimab in advanced cancers. Study context: Patients received ivuxolimab, an intravenous treatment, every 2 weeks at 0.01 to 10 mg/kg. Notes on the study in general: By week 6 at 0.1 to 3.0 mg/kg, blood CD4+ and CD8+ T cells had expanded clonally.

The V end lost 3 bases, the J end lost 3 bases, and 9 bases lay between the germline ends. Germline V lookup: CDR1 LGHNA, CDR2 YNFKEQ. This CDR3 has 14 residues. The repertoire was sequenced with immunoSEQ multiplex PCR; TCRdb's copy has only in-frame clones and lacks some. This table has approximately 28,000 clones, almost 90% appearing once. Turning to this clone: Antigen specificity is unknown.

The TCR comes from an adult with an advanced solid tumor such as melanoma, head and neck, liver or kidney cancer. The sequences come from CD4+ or CD8+ T cells sorted from blood, collected in a trial of the OX40 agonist ivuxolimab. J is TRBJ2-1 and V is TRBV4-2; the D gene is possibly TRBD1 (6 bases). The CDR3 DNA follows: TGTGCCAGCAGCCACCCAGGGGACTACAATGAGCAGTTCTTC. Translating it yields CASSHPGDYNEQFF.